The TCR beta chain under discussion was sequenced for a study of shared clonotypes between healthy human individuals. The V gene's germline CDR1 is MDHEN and CDR2 SYDVKM. Trimming took off 6 bases at V and 5 bases at J, with 20 bases between the two ends. This CDR3 has 16 amino acids. On this clone itself: Its cognate antigen is unknown.

Some clones are missing from TCRdb's copy, which holds only in-frame ones; the method was immunoSEQ multiplex PCR. The sample has around 700,000 clones, less than 80% seen once. Study-wide results and limits: Clonotype sharing across a few donors was observed for 5% to 6.5% of naive CD4 clonotypes.

This clonotype was obtained from a woman aged 25-40 years in good health. The chain links TRBV28 to TRBJ1-5; no reliable D call. Material: memory CD4+ T cells sorted from blood. Noted subset: CD45RA-negative fraction. The CDR3 nucleotides read TGTGCCAGCAGACAAGGAGGTCTGGGGTCCGATCAGCCCCAGCATTTT. It codes for CASRQGGLGSDQPQHF.